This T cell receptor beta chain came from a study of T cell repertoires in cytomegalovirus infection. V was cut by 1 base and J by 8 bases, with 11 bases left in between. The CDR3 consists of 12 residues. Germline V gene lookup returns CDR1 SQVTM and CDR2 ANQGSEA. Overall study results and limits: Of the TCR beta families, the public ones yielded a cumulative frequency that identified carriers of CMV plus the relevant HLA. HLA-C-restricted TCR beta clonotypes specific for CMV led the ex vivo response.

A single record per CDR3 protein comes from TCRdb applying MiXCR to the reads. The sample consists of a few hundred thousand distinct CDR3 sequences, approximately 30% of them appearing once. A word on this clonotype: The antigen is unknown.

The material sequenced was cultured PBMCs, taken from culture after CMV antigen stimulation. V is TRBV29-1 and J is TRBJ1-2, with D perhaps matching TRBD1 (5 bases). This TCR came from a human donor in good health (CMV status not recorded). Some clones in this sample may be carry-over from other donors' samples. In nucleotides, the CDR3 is TGCAGCGTTGAAGCCCCCGGGGGAGGCTACACCTTC. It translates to CSVEAPGGGYTF.